This is a list of T cell receptor beta chains from one sample in a study of blood T cell repertoires in COVID-19. Profiled with immunoSEQ multiplex PCR; TCRdb holds only in-frame clones, not every one. The table includes around 200,000 clones, 70% to 90% detected once. The sequencing sample was made of peripheral blood. The receptors stem from a man in his sixties or seventies with active or convalescent COVID-19. Both conserved end residues are part of each CDR3. The D gene is left open where the match is weak. A clone size is listed for some rows: how often the clone was seen (once, few, many), or a class if it is expanded.

CDR3 protein,CDR3 DNA,J gene,D gene,V gene,CDR3 length,clone size
CASSEGTGGLKQYF,TGTGCCAGCAGTGAGGGGACAGGGGGCCTCAAGCAGTATTTT,TRBJ2-3,TRBD1,TRBV6-4,14,-
CASRDRGGAFF,TGTGCCAGCAGGGACCGGGGAGGAGCTTTCTTT,TRBJ1-1,-,TRBV12-3/TRBV12-4,11,-
CASTPAGVGYGYTF,TGTGCCAGCACCCCCGCAGGGGTGGGCTATGGCTACACCTTC,TRBJ1-2,-,TRBV28,14,-
CASSDRTYSNQPQHF,TGTGCCAGCAGCGACAGGACATATAGCAATCAGCCCCAGCATTTT,TRBJ1-5,-,TRBV7-2,15,-
CASSLAFGTSGRRFYNEQFF,TGTGCCAGCAGCTTAGCCTTCGGGACTAGCGGGAGGAGGTTCTACAATGAGCAGTTCTTC,TRBJ2-1,TRBD2,TRBV7-2,20,-
CASSYYSYEQYF,TGTGCCAGCAGTTACTACAGTTACGAGCAGTACTTC,TRBJ2-7,-,TRBV6-2/TRBV6-3,12,-
CATSEAGIPYEQYF,TGTGCCACCAGTGAGGCCGGGATCCCCTACGAGCAGTACTTC,TRBJ2-7,-,TRBV24-1,14,-
CASGSRGVREQYF,TGTGCCAGCGGTTCGCGGGGGGTTCGCGAGCAGTACTTC,TRBJ2-7,TRBD2,TRBV28,13,-
CAWSGQGGIEKLFF,TGTGCCTGGAGTGGGCAGGGGGGCATTGAAAAACTGTTTTTT,TRBJ1-4,TRBD1,TRBV30,14,once
CASRGLAETSTDTQYF,TGTGCCAGCAGGGGACTAGCGGAAACTAGCACAGATACGCAGTATTTT,TRBJ2-3,TRBD2,TRBV2,16,-
CASSLGTAHYNSPLHF,TGTGCCAGCAGCTTAGGGACAGCTCACTATAATTCACCCCTCCACTTT,TRBJ1-6,-,TRBV7-9,16,once
CASSQEAGQAYEQYF,TGCGCCAGCAGCCAAGAGGCTGGACAGGCCTACGAGCAGTACTTC,TRBJ2-7,TRBD1,TRBV4-3,15,-
CASRRPGQGYEQYF,TGTGCCAGCAGGCGTCCGGGACAGGGGTACGAGCAGTACTTC,TRBJ2-7,TRBD1,TRBV5-6,14,-
CASSPPGGLTEAFF,TGTGCCAGCTCACCACCGGGGGGACTTACTGAAGCTTTCTTT,TRBJ1-1,-,TRBV18,14,-
CASSRRGSNTGELFF,TGTGCCAGCAGCCGTAGGGGGTCGAACACCGGGGAGCTGTTTTTT,TRBJ2-2,-,TRBV6-6,15,once
CASSLAGTSYEQYF,TGCGCCAGCAGCCTAGCGGGGACCTCCTACGAGCAGTACTTC,TRBJ2-7,TRBD2,TRBV5-1,14,once
CASSQRINEQFF,TGTGCCAGCAGCCAGAGGATAAATGAGCAGTTCTTC,TRBJ2-1,-,TRBV7-2,12,-
CASSIGTENGYTF,TGTGCCAGCAGCATCGGGACAGAAAATGGCTACACCTTC,TRBJ1-2,TRBD1,TRBV11-2,13,-
CASSPYTRGTEAFF,TGTGCCAGCTCACCATACACCAGGGGCACTGAAGCTTTCTTT,TRBJ1-1,-,TRBV18,14,-
CAISEGPGLYGYTF,TGTGCCATCAGTGAGGGACCGGGACTCTATGGCTACACCTTC,TRBJ1-2,-,TRBV10-3,14,-
CAISDVYTIYF,TGTGCCATCAGTGATGTCTACACCATATATTTT,TRBJ1-3,-,TRBV10-3,11,-
CASSLLGGVSTDTQYF,TGTGCCAGCAGTTTATTAGGGGGGGTTAGCACAGATACGCAGTATTTT,TRBJ2-3,-,TRBV27,16,-
CASTRQGLNTGELFF,TGTGCCAGTACTCGACAGGGCCTGAACACCGGGGAGCTGTTTTTT,TRBJ2-2,TRBD1,TRBV2,15,-
CASSIGAGGRDTQYF,TGTGCCAGTAGTATCGGAGCGGGGGGGAGAGATACGCAGTATTTT,TRBJ2-3,TRBD2,TRBV19,15,few
CAISGRRMDSYEQYF,TGTGCCATCAGTGGGAGGCGGATGGACTCCTACGAGCAGTACTTC,TRBJ2-7,-,TRBV10-3,15,-
CASSLGQTNSPLHF,TGTGCCAGCAGCCTCGGACAGACTAATTCACCCCTCCACTTT,TRBJ1-6,-,TRBV3-1/TRBV3-2,14,-
CASSRWAGTPDTQYF,TGTGCCAGCTCTCGATGGGCGGGGACCCCAGATACGCAGTATTTT,TRBJ2-3,-,TRBV6-4,15,-
CASSLDSPFLAGLTGELFF,TGTGCCAGCAGCTTAGATAGCCCCTTTTTAGCGGGCCTAACCGGGGAGCTGTTTTTT,TRBJ2-2,TRBD2,TRBV11-2,19,-
CASSYSGFGGRMNTEAFF,TGTGCCAGCAGTTACTCGGGTTTTGGGGGGAGAATGAACACTGAAGCTTTCTTT,TRBJ1-1,-,TRBV6-2/TRBV6-3,18,-
CASSGTREETQYF,TGTGCCAGCAGCGGGACTAGGGAAGAGACCCAGTACTTC,TRBJ2-5,TRBD2,TRBV7-2,13,-
CASSLALAGVYNEQYF,TGTGCCAGCAGCTTAGCACTAGCGGGAGTATATAACGAGCAGTACTTC,TRBJ2-7,TRBD2,TRBV7-9,16,-
CASSLGVGGVPETQYF,TGTGCCAGCAGCTTGGGAGTGGGAGGGGTCCCAGAGACCCAGTACTTC,TRBJ2-5,TRBD2,TRBV5-5,16,-
CADRPRDNEQFF,TGTGCCGACAGACCCCGGGACAATGAGCAGTTCTTC,TRBJ2-1,-,TRBV12-3/TRBV12-4,12,-
CASSEEGRDYGYTF,TGTGCCAGCAGTGAAGAGGGCAGGGACTATGGCTACACCTTC,TRBJ1-2,-,TRBV2,14,-
CASANRGNTEAFF,TGTGCCAGCGCAAACAGGGGTAACACTGAAGCTTTCTTT,TRBJ1-1,TRBD1,TRBV6-6,13,-
CASRSGTSGAYEQYF,TGTGCCAGCAGATCCGGGACTAGCGGAGCCTACGAGCAGTACTTC,TRBJ2-7,TRBD2,TRBV6-6,15,-
CSVTGDISTDTQYF,TGCAGCGTTACAGGGGATATTAGCACAGATACGCAGTATTTT,TRBJ2-3,TRBD1,TRBV29-1,14,-
CASSLSSSTNEQFF,TGCGCCAGCAGCTTGAGTAGCAGCACCAATGAGCAGTTCTTC,TRBJ2-1,-,TRBV5-1,14,-
CASSLAPTGYGYTF,TGCGCCAGCAGCTTGGCCCCGACAGGTTATGGCTACACCTTC,TRBJ1-2,-,TRBV5-1,14,-
CASSNREGNTEAFF,TGCGCCAGCAGCAACCGTGAGGGGAACACTGAAGCTTTCTTT,TRBJ1-1,-,TRBV4-1,14,-
CASSPTGVPGSPLHF,TGTGCCAGCTCACCAACCGGTGTGCCGGGATCACCCCTCCACTTT,TRBJ1-6,-,TRBV18,15,-
CASSLGQNYGYTF,TGCGCCAGCAGCTTGGGTCAGAACTATGGCTACACCTTC,TRBJ1-2,-,TRBV5-1,13,-
CASSPGGGEKLFF,TGTGCCAGCAGCCCCGGGGGAGGCGAAAAACTGTTTTTT,TRBJ1-4,-,TRBV7-2,13,-
CASSWDKRNEQFF,TGTGCCAGCAGCTGGGACAAAAGGAATGAGCAGTTCTTC,TRBJ2-1,-,TRBV11-2,13,-
CASSMKDSFSGNTIYF,TGTGCCAGTAGTATGAAGGACAGCTTCTCTGGAAACACCATATATTTT,TRBJ1-3,-,TRBV19,16,-
CASGLTINQPQHF,TGTGCCAGCGGTTTGACTATCAATCAGCCCCAGCATTTT,TRBJ1-5,-,TRBV6-5,13,few
CASSTSLTSGFADTQYF,TGTGCCAGTAGTACCTCACTTACTAGCGGGTTTGCAGATACGCAGTATTTT,TRBJ2-3,TRBD2,TRBV19,17,few